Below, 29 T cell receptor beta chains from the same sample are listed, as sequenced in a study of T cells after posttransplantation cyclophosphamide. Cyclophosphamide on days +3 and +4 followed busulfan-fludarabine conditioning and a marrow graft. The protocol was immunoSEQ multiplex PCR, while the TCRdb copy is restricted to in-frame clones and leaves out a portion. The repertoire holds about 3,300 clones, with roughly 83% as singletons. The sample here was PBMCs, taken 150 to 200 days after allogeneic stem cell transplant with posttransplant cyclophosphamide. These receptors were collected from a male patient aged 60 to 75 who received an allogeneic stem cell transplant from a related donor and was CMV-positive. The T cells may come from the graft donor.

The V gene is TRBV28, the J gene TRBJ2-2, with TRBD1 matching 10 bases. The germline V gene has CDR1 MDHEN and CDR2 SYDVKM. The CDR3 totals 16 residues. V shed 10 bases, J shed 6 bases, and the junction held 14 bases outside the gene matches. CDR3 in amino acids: CATFIPTGGSAGELFF. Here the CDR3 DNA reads TGTGCCACCTTTATCCCGACAGGGGGCTCCGCCGGGGAGCTGTTTTTT.

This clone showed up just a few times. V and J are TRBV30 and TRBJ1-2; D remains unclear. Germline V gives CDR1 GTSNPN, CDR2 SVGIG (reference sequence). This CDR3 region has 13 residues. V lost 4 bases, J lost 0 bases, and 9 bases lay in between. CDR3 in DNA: TGTGCCTGGACCAGGCCTACTAACTATGGCTACACCTTC. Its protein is CAWTRPTNYGYTF.

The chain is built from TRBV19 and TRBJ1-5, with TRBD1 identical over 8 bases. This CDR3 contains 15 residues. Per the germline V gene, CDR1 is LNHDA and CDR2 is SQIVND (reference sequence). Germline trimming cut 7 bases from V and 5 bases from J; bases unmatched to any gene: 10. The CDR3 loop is CASTPSHRGYQPQHF. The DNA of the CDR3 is TGTGCCAGTACCCCATCCCACAGGGGGTATCAGCCCCAGCATTTT.

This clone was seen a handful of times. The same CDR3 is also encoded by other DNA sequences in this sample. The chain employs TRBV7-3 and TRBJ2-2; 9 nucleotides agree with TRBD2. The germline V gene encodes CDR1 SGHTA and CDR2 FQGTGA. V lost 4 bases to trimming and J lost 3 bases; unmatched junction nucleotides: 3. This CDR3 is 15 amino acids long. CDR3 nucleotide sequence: TGTGCCAGCAGCTCGGGGACTAGCCACACCGGGGAGCTGTTTTTT. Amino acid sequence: CASSSGTSHTGELFF.

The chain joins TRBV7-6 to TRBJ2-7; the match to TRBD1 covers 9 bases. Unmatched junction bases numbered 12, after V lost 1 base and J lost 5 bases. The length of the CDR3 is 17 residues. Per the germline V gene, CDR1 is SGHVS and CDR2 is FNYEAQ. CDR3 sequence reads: CASSLEAPGTGRHEQYF. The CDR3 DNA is TGTGCCAGCAGCTTAGAGGCCCCCGGGACAGGGCGCCACGAGCAGTACTTC.

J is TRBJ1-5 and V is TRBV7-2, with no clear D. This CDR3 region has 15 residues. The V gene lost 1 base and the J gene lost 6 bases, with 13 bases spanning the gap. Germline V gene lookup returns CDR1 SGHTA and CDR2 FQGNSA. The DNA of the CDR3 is TGTGCCAGCAGCTTAGATAGCCTTCGGAGTCAGCCCCAGCATTTT. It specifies CASSLDSLRSQPQHF.

The CDR3 DNA follows: TGTGCCAGCAGTTTAAGGGTGTCGGGAGCTAGCACAGATACGCAGTATTTT. This gives the protein CASSLRVSGASTDTQYF. The chain recombines TRBV28 with TRBJ2-3, with D possibly TRBD2 on 6 matching bases. The CDR3 is 17 amino acids. Germline CDR1 reads MDHEN; CDR2 reads SYDVKM. The V end was cut by 2 bases, the J end by 0 bases, with 15 bases between.

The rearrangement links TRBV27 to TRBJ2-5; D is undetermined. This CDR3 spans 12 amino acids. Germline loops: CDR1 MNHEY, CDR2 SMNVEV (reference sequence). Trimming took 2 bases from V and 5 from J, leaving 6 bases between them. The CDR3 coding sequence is TGTGCCAGCAGTTTACCCGGGGAGACCCAGTACTTC. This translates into CASSLPGETQYF.

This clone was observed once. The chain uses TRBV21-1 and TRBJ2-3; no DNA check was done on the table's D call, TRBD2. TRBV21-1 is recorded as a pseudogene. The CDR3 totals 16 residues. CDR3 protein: CASSRRTSGRTDTQYF. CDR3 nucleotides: TGTGCCAGCAGCAGGAGGACTAGCGGCCGCACAGATACGCAGTATTTT.

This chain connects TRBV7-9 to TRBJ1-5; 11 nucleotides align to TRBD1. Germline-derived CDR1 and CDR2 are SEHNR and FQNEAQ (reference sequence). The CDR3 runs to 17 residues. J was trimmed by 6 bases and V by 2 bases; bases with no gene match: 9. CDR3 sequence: CASSLSTGTGGGQPQHF. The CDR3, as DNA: TGTGCCAGCAGCTTATCGACCGGGACAGGGGGTGGTCAGCCCCAGCATTTT.

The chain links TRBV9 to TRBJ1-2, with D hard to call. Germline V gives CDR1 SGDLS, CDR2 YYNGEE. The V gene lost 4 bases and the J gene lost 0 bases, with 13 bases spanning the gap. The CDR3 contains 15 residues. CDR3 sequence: CASSPEGTANYGYTF. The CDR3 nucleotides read TGTGCCAGCAGCCCAGAGGGTACGGCTAACTATGGCTACACCTTC. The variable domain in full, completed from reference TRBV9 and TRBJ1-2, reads DSGVTQTPKHLITATGQRVTLRCSPRSGDLSVYWYQQSLDQGLQFLIQYYNGEERAKGNILERFSAQQFPDLHSELNLSSLELGDSALYFCASSPEGTANYGYTFGSGTRLTVV.

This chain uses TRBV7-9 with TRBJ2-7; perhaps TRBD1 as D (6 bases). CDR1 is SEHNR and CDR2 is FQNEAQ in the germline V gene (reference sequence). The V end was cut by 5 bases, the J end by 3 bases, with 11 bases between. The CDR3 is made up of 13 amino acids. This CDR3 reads CASSAGTLYEQYV. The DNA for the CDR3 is TGTGCCAGCAGCGCCGGGACACTCTACGAGCAGTACGTC.

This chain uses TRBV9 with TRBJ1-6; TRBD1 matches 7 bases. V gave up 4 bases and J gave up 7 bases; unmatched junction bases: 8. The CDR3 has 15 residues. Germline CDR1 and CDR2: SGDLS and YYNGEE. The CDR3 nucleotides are TGTGCCAGCAGCCCTGAGACAGGGAACAATTCACCCCTCCACTTT. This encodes CASSPETGNNSPLHF. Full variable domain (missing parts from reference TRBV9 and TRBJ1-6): DSGVTQTPKHLITATGQRVTLRCSPRSGDLSVYWYQQSLDQGLQFLIQYYNGEERAKGNILERFSAQQFPDLHSELNLSSLELGDSALYFCASSPETGNNSPLHFGNGTRLTVT.

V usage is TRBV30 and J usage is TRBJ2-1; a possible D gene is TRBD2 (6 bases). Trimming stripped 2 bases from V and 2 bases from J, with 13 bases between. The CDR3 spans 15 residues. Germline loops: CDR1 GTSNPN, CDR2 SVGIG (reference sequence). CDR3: CAWSIWREAYNEQFF. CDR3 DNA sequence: TGTGCCTGGAGTATTTGGAGGGAGGCCTACAATGAGCAGTTCTTC.

CDR3 sequence (DNA): TGTGCCAGCAGACAGGGGAATGAAAAACTGTTTTTT. Translating gives CASRQGNEKLFF. The chain links TRBV6-5 to TRBJ1-4; 7 positions match TRBD1. V shed 6 bases and J 5 bases; nucleotides not matched to a gene: 0. In germline, CDR1 is MNHEY, CDR2 SVGAGI. This CDR3 comprises 12 residues.

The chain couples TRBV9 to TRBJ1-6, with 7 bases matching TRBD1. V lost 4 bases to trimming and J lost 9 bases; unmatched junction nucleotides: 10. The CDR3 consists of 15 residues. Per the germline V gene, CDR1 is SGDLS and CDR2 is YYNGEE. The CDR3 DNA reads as TGTGCCAGCAGCCCGCTTCGGACAGGTGGTTCACCCCTCCACTTT. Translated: CASSPLRTGGSPLHF.

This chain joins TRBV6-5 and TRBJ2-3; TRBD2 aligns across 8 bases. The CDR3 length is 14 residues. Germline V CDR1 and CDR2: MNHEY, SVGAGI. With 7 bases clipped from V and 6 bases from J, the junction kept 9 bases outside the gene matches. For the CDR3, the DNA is TGTGCCAGCACCGTCGGGGGGGCGCGGGATACGCAGTATTTT. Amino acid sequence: CASTVGGARDTQYF.

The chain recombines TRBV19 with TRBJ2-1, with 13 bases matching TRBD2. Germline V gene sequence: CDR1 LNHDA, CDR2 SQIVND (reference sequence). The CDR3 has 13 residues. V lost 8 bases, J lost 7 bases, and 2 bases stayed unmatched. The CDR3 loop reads CASVLAGGNEQFF. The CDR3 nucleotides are TGTGCCAGTGTACTAGCGGGAGGGAATGAGCAGTTCTTC.

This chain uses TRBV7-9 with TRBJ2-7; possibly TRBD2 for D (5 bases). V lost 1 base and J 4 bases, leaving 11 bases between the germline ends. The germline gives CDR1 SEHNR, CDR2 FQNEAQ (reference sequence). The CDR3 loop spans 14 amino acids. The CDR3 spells CASSLDLRRYEQYF. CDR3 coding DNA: TGTGCCAGCAGCTTAGACCTCCGGAGGTACGAGCAGTACTTC.

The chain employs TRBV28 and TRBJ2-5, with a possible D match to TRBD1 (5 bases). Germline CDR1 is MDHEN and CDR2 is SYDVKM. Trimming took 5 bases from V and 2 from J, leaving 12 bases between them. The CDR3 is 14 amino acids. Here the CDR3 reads CASSRLTEQETQYF. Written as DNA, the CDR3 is TGTGCCAGCAGTCGCCTGACAGAACAAGAGACCCAGTACTTC.

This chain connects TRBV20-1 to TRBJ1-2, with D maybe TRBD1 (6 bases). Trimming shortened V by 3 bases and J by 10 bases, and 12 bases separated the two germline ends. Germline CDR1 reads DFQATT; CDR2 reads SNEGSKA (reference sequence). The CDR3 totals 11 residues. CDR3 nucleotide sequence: TGCAGTGCTAGCGGACAGTGGACCTACACCTTC. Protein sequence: CSASGQWTYTF.

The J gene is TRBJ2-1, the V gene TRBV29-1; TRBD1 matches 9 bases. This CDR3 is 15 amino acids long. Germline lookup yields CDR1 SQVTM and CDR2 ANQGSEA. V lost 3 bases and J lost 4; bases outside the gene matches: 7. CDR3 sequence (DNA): TGCAGCGTTGATGGGTTGACAGGGGGTTACAATGAGCAGTTCTTC. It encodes CSVDGLTGGYNEQFF.

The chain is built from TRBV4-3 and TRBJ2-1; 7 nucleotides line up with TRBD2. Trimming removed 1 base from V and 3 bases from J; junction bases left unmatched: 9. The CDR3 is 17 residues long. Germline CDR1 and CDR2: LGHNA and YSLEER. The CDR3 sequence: CASSQVRAGENYNEQFF. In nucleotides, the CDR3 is TGCGCCAGCAGCCAAGTAAGGGCGGGAGAGAACTACAATGAGCAGTTCTTC.

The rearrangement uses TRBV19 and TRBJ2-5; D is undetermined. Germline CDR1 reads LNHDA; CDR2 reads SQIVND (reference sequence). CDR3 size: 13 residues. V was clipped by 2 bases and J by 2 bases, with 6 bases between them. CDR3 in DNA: TGTGCCAGTAGTATAAACAGACAAGAGACCCAGTACTTC. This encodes CASSINRQETQYF. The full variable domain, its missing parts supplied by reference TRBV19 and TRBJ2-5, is DGGITQSPKYLFRKEGQNVTLSCEQNLNHDAMYWYRQDPGQGLRLIYYSQIVNDFQKGDIAEGYSVSREKKESFPLTVTSAQKNPTAFYLCASSINRQETQYFGPGTRLLVL.

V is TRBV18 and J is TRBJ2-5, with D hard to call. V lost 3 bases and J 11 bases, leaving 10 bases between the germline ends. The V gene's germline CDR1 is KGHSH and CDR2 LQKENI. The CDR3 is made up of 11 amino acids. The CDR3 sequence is CASSPRVEQYF. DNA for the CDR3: TGTGCCAGCTCACCCCGCGTTGAGCAGTACTTC.

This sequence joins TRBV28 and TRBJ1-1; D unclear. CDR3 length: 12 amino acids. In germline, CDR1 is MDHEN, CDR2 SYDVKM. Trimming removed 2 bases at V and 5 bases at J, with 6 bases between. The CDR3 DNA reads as TGTGCCAGCAGTTTACGGGGAACTGAAGCTTTCTTT. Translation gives CASSLRGTEAFF.

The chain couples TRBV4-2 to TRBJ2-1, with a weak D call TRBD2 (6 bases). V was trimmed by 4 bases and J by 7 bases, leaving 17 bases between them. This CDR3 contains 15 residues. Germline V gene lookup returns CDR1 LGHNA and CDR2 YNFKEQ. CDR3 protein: CASSLGERSGNEQFF. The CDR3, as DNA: TGTGCCAGCAGCCTTGGAGAGCGGAGCGGGAATGAGCAGTTCTTC.

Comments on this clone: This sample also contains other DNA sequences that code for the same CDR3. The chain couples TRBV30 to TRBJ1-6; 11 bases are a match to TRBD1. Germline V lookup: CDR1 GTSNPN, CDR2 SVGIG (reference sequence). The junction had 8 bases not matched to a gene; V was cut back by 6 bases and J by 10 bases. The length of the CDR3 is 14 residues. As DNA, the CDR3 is TGTGCCTGTCACCGGACAGGGGGCGACTCACCCCTCCACTTT. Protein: CACHRTGGDSPLHF.

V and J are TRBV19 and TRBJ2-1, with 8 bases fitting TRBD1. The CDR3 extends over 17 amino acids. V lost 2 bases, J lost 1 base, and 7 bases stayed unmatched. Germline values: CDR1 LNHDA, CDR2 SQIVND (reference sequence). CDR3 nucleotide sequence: TGTGCCAGTAGTATAAGTTTAACAGGGGGATCCTACAATGAGCAGTTCTTC. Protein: CASSISLTGGSYNEQFF.